Listed below are T cell receptor beta chains from one sample, sequenced in a study of blood T cell repertoires in COVID-19. Some clones are missing from TCRdb's copy, which holds only in-frame ones; the method was immunoSEQ multiplex PCR. The sample shows about half a million clones, 89% of them seen only once. The sequenced sample consisted of peripheral blood. Source of these receptors: a man between 18 and 29 years old with COVID-19, enrolled during active disease. Each CDR3 is given with its conserved first and last residue. A D gene is named only where the DNA matches it firmly. For some rows the clone size is stated as once, few or many, or as a class when expanded; others skip it.

j_call	clone_size	v_call	d_call	cdr3_nt	cdr3_aa
TRBJ2-1	NA	TRBV11-2	TRBD2	TGTGCCAGCAGCTCCAGACTAGCGGGTTACAATGAGCAGTTCTTC	CASSSRLAGYNEQFF
TRBJ2-3	few	TRBV6-7	NA	TGTGCCAGCAGTTACTCCCCTAGCACAGATACGCAGTATTTT	CASSYSPSTDTQYF
TRBJ2-6	NA	TRBV5-4	NA	TGTGCCAGCAGCTTACCAGGGGCTGGGGCCAACGTCCTGACTTTC	CASSLPGAGANVLTF
TRBJ2-3	NA	TRBV15	TRBD2	TGTGCCACCAGCAGACTTAGCGGGGCAGATACGCAGTATTTT	CATSRLSGADTQYF
TRBJ2-7	NA	TRBV10-1	NA	TGCGCCAGCAGGAGCGCCTTAGCATCCCACTACGAGCAGTACTTC	CASRSALASHYEQYF
TRBJ1-1	once	TRBV21-1	NA	TGTGCCAGCAGCAAGTTGGCAGAGAACACTGAAGCTTTCTTT	CASSKLAENTEAFF
TRBJ1-2	NA	TRBV9	TRBD1	TGTGCCAGCAGCGTAGCCGCAGGGGGCTACTATGGCTACACCTTC	CASSVAAGGYYGYTF
TRBJ2-7	NA	TRBV12-5	TRBD1	TGTGCTAGTGGTCCGGGACAGGGGGGCTACGAGCAGTACTTC	CASGPGQGGYEQYF
TRBJ2-3	NA	TRBV3-1/TRBV3-2	NA	TGTGCCAGCAGTCCGGTTTTACCGGATACGCAGTATTTT	CASSPVLPDTQYF
TRBJ1-1	NA	TRBV9	NA	TGTGCCAGCAGGGTCACAACCCGGGGAGTATTT	CASRVTTRGVF
TRBJ2-3	NA	TRBV6-5	NA	TGTGCCAGCACCCGGAGGCTAGGGGGAGATACGCAGTATTTT	CASTRRLGGDTQYF
TRBJ2-6	once	TRBV27	NA	TGTGCCAGCAGTTTATCGGCCTCTGGGGCCAACGTCCTGACTTTC	CASSLSASGANVLTF
TRBJ2-1	NA	TRBV7-3	TRBD2	TGTGCCAGCAGCTTAATGGGGGGGTCCTACAATGAGCAGTTCTTC	CASSLMGGSYNEQFF
TRBJ2-6	NA	TRBV7-2	NA	TGTGCCAGCAGCTTAGTTGCGGGGTCTGGGGCCAACGTCCTGACTTTC	CASSLVAGSGANVLTF
TRBJ2-1	NA	TRBV3-1/TRBV3-2	TRBD2	TGTGCCAGCAGCTATCGGACTAGCGGCAATGAGCAGTTCTTC	CASSYRTSGNEQFF
TRBJ2-7	few	TRBV10-3	NA	TGTGCCATCAGGTATGGACGGGAGCGGCCCTCCTACGAGCAGTACTTC	CAIRYGRERPSYEQYF
TRBJ2-2	NA	TRBV6-6	NA	TGTGCCAGCTTCTGGGGAGGGGGAAACACCGGGGAGCTGTTTTTT	CASFWGGGNTGELFF
TRBJ1-5	many	TRBV21-1	NA	TGTGCCAGCAGCGCGAGGACAGGTTCTCATCAGCCCCAGCATTTT	CASSARTGSHQPQHF
TRBJ1-2	NA	TRBV7-9	TRBD1	TGTGCCAGCAGCTTAGAGGGCAGGGGGCGAGGTGGCTACACCTTC	CASSLEGRGRGGYTF
TRBJ1-5	once	TRBV11-2	NA	TGTGCCAGCAGCTTAACAGATAGCAATCAGCCCCAGCATTTT	CASSLTDSNQPQHF
TRBJ2-1	NA	TRBV11-2	NA	TGTGCCAGCAGCTTAGTTCGAGCGGGTCGTAATGAGCAGTTCTTC	CASSLVRAGRNEQFF
TRBJ2-4	NA	TRBV21-1	NA	TGTGCCAGCAGCAAACTAGCCGCGGACAGGGCCGAAAACATTCAGTACTTC	CASSKLAADRAENIQYF
TRBJ1-2	NA	TRBV5-1	TRBD1	TGCGCCAGCAGCTTCGACGGGGGACAGAGCTATGGCTACACCTTC	CASSFDGGQSYGYTF
TRBJ1-5	NA	TRBV6-1	NA	TGTGCCAGCAGTGACCCAGGGTCTCTGGGTCAGCCCCAGCATTTT	CASSDPGSLGQPQHF
TRBJ2-7	NA	TRBV5-6	TRBD2	TGTGCCAGCAGCTTGGGACTAGCGGGACCCCCCTCCTACGAGCAGTACTTC	CASSLGLAGPPSYEQYF
TRBJ2-3	NA	TRBV11-2	NA	TGTGCCAGCAGCTCGCGTGGGCGTACGCAGTATTTT	CASSSRGRTQYF
TRBJ2-7	NA	TRBV7-8	TRBD1	TGTGCCAGCAGCTTAGCAGGGACAGGCGAGCAGTACTTC	CASSLAGTGEQYF
TRBJ2-5	NA	TRBV3-1/TRBV3-2	TRBD2	TGTGCCAGCAGCCAAGAAGGACTCGGGAGGGGAGAGACCCAGTACTTC	CASSQEGLGRGETQYF
TRBJ2-1	NA	TRBV5-3	TRBD1	TGTGCCAGAAGCATCGTGCCGGGACAGGGGGTATTGAGAACATTCAATGAGCAGTTCTTC	CARSIVPGQGVLRTFNEQFF
TRBJ2-7	NA	TRBV7-9	TRBD1	TGTGCCAGCAGCACAACCGGGACAGGGATCTACGAGCAGTACTTC	CASSTTGTGIYEQYF
TRBJ2-3	NA	TRBV2	NA	TGTGCCAGCAGTCACGGGGAAGGAGGCACAGATACGCAGTATTTT	CASSHGEGGTDTQYF
TRBJ2-7	NA	TRBV18	TRBD1	TGTGCCAGCTCACAAACAGGGGTCTCCTACGAGCAGTACTTC	CASSQTGVSYEQYF
TRBJ1-1	NA	TRBV19	TRBD1	TGTGCCAGCGCAAACCGGGACAGGGTAGAAGCTTTCTTT	CASANRDRVEAFF
TRBJ1-1	NA	TRBV6-5	TRBD1	TGTGCCAGCAGTACCCCCGGCAGGGGGCATGCTTTCTTT	CASSTPGRGHAFF
TRBJ1-5	once	TRBV5-1	TRBD1	TGCGCCAGCAGCTTGGCGCAGGGGGATCAGCCCCAGCATTTT	CASSLAQGDQPQHF
TRBJ2-1	NA	TRBV5-1	TRBD2	TGCGCCAGCAGCTCGCAGACTAGCGGGAGTTCTACTGAGCAGTTCTTC	CASSSQTSGSSTEQFF
TRBJ2-7	NA	TRBV5-6	NA	TGTGCCAGCAGCTTGGGTATGTCCTACGAGCAGTACTTC	CASSLGMSYEQYF
TRBJ2-2	NA	TRBV18	TRBD1	TGTGCCAGCTCACCACGCGCTGTCCGGGACAGGAACACCGGGGAGCTGTTTTTT	CASSPRAVRDRNTGELFF
TRBJ1-4	NA	TRBV5-4	NA	TGTGCCAGCAGCTTGGGGCCACAGGGTTCTAATGAAAAACTGTTTTTT	CASSLGPQGSNEKLFF
TRBJ2-7	few	TRBV2	TRBD2	TGTGCCAGCAGTGAATTCCCGCTAGCGGGCTCCTACGAGCAGTACTTC	CASSEFPLAGSYEQYF
TRBJ2-1	NA	TRBV7-8	NA	TGTGCCAGCAGTCCTCTGGGCGGGACGGGGTCGGATGAGCAGTTCTTC	CASSPLGGTGSDEQFF
TRBJ1-5	once	TRBV19	NA	TGTGCCAGTAGTATGGGCCGCAATCAGCCCCAGCATTTT	CASSMGRNQPQHF
TRBJ1-3	NA	TRBV6-5	NA	TGTGCCAGCAGTCCCGGGACATGGGTTGACGGCATATATTTT	CASSPGTWVDGIYF
TRBJ1-2	NA	TRBV5-6	NA	TGTGCCAGCAGCCCCGGACAAATATATGGCTACACCTTC	CASSPGQIYGYTF
TRBJ1-2	NA	TRBV3-1/TRBV3-2	TRBD1	TGTGCCAGCAGCCAAGATGGACAGGGGGCCGGTGGCTACACCTTC	CASSQDGQGAGGYTF
TRBJ2-1	NA	TRBV4-1	TRBD2	TGCGCCAGCAGCCAGCGGGGGGATGAGCAGTTCTTC	CASSQRGDEQFF
TRBJ2-7	NA	TRBV30	TRBD1	TGTGCCTGGAGTGGGCAGGGGGCCTACGAGCAGTACTTC	CAWSGQGAYEQYF
TRBJ2-2	NA	TRBV11-2	TRBD2	TGTGCCAGCAGCTTCGGACTAGCGGGAGGTACTAGCACCGGGGAGCTGTTTTTT	CASSFGLAGGTSTGELFF
TRBJ2-3	NA	TRBV11-3	NA	TGTGCCAGCAGCTTAGATTATAGCACAGATACGCAGTATTTT	CASSLDYSTDTQYF
TRBJ1-2	NA	TRBV6-1	NA	TGTGCCAGCAGTGAATGGACAGACTATGGCTACACCTTC	CASSEWTDYGYTF
TRBJ1-2	NA	TRBV6-5	TRBD1	TGTGCCAGCAGGGGGACAGGGTTCTTAAACTATGGCTACACCTTC	CASRGTGFLNYGYTF
TRBJ2-1	NA	TRBV7-9	TRBD2	TGTGCCATTCCCCCGGGACTAGCGGGAGTGGGTGAGCAGTTCTTC	CAIPPGLAGVGEQFF
TRBJ2-7	NA	TRBV5-6	TRBD2	TGTGCCAGCAGCATTAGCGGGAGTTTCTCCTACGAGCAGTACTTC	CASSISGSFSYEQYF
TRBJ2-1	once	TRBV11-3	NA	TGTGCCAGCAGCTTAGATGGAGGGAGCGGATGGGATGAGCAGTTCTTC	CASSLDGGSGWDEQFF
TRBJ2-4	NA	TRBV13	NA	TGTGCCAGCAGCCCTGGCTCGCTGAAAAACATTCAGTACTTC	CASSPGSLKNIQYF
TRBJ2-5	NA	TRBV13	NA	TGTGCCAGCAGCTTAGGCCTCCGGGTAGAGACCCAGTACTTC	CASSLGLRVETQYF
TRBJ2-1	NA	TRBV4-1	NA	TGCGCCAGCAGCCAAGGTAGCCTCTGGGAGCAGTTCTTC	CASSQGSLWEQFF
TRBJ1-3	few	TRBV19	NA	TGTGCCAGTAGTACGCAGGCTGGAAACACCATATATTTT	CASSTQAGNTIYF
TRBJ2-5	NA	TRBV29-1	TRBD1	TGCAGCGTTGAATTTCCGGGACAGGGGTACCAAGAGACCCAGTACTTC	CSVEFPGQGYQETQYF